This TCR beta chain was profiled in a study of early T cells in non-severe SARS-CoV-2 infection. The overall study: Chains were not paired, and sequencing was done on bulk RNA from unsorted whole blood.

The protocol attached unique molecular identifiers to individual cDNA molecules. TCRdb redid the calling of the 5' RACE reads with MiXCR, one entry per CDR3 protein. The data contain around 30,000 distinct CDR3 sequences, about 6% of them singletons. The CDR3 loop spans 15 amino acids. V was clipped by 1 base and J by 0 bases, with 10 bases between them. CDR1 is DFQATT and CDR2 is SNEGSKA in the germline V gene (reference sequence). Study-wide points: Anti-spike CD8 specificities were favored by VDJdb matching, whose results missed private and CD4 specificities.

There are many counts of this clonotype. Its antigen is unidentified. The receptor was derived from an adult who was a healthcare worker with PCR-confirmed SARS-CoV-2 infection or an uninfected control (not recorded which). Sequenced: whole blood. The chain combines TRBV20-1 with TRBJ2-1; D is possibly TRBD1 or TRBD2 (5 bases each). The CDR3 here is CSARAGPSSYNEQFF. The CDR3 bases are TGCAGTGCTAGAGCGGGGCCGAGCTCCTACAATGAGCAGTTCTTC.